This TCR beta chain emerged from a study of blood T cells in healthy people across ages. This CDR3 comprises 13 residues. A note on this clonotype: An end of the junction does not agree with germline; a read error may underlie this.

For the second PCR, which ran for 7 to 11 cycles, a sample-barcoded 5' primer and a J-beta primer mix were used. From the 5' RACE reads, TCRdb called clonotypes with MiXCR, one entry per CDR3 protein. The sample yields 1.4 million or so distinct CDR3 sequences, approximately 39% seen once. Healthy Caucasians from Russia aged about 6 to 90 served as donors. The sequence was obtained from a woman aged 18-29 years in good health. The V and J genes are TRBV12-3 or TRBV12-4 and TRBJ2-3; 7 bases map to TRBD1. Material: blood. The chain's CDR3 is CASSQGTADAQYF. The CDR3 DNA follows: TGTGCCAGCAGTCAGGGGACAGCAGATGCGCAGTATTTT.